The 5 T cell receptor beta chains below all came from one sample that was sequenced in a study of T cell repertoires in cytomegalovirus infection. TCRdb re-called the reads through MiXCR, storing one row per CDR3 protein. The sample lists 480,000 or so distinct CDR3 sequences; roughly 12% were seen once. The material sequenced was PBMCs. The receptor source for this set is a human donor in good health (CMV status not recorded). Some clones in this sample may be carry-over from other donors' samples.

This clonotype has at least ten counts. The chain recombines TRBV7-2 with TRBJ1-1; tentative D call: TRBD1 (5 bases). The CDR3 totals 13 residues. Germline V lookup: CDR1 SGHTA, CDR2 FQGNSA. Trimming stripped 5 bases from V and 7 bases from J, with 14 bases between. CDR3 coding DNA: TGTGCCAGCAGCCCGGGGGGAATATTTGAAGCTTTCTTT. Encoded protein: CASSPGGIFEAFF.

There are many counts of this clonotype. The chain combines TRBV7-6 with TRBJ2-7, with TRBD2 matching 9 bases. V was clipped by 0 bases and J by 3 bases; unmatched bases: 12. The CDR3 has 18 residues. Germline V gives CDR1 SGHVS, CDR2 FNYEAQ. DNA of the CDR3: TGTGCCAGCAGCTTAGCGGAGGCGGGGCGGGAGGGCATCTACGAGCAGTACTTC. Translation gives CASSLAEAGREGIYEQYF.

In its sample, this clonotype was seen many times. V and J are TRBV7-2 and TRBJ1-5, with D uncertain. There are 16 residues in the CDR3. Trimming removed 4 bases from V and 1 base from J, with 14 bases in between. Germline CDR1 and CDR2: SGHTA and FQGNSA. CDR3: CASSYGWPGSNQPQHF. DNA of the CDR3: TGTGCCAGCAGCTACGGGTGGCCTGGGAGCAATCAGCCCCAGCATTTT. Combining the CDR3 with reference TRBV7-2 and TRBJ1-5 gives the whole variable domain GAGVSQSPSNKVTEKGKDVELRCDPISGHTALYWYRQSLGQGLEFLIYFQGNSAPDKSGLPSDRFSAERTGGSVSTLTIQRTQQEDSAVYLCASSYGWPGSNQPQHFGDGTRLSIL.

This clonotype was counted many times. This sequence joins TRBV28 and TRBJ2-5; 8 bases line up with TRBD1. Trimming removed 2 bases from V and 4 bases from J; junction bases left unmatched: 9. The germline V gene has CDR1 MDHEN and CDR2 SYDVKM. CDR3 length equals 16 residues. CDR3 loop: CASSLMYRGWVETQYF. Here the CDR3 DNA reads TGTGCCAGCAGTTTAATGTACAGGGGGTGGGTAGAGACCCAGTACTTC.

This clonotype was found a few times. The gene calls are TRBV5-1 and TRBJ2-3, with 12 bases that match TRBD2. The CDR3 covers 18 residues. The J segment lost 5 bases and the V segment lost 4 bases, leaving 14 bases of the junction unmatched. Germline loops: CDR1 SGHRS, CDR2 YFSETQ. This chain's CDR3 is CASSRLASGRAVEDTQYF. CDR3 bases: TGCGCCAGCAGCCGCCTAGCTAGCGGGAGGGCCGTGGAAGATACGCAGTATTTT.